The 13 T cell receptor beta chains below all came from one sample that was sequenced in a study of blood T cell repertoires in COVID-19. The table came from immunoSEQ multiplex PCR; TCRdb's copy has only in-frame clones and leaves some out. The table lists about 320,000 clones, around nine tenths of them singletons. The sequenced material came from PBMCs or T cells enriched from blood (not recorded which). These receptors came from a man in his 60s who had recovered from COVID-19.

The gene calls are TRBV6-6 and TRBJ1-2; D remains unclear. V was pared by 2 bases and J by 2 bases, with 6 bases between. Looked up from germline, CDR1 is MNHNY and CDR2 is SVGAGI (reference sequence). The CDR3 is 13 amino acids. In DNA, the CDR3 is TGTGCCAGCAGTTACGGGCAGAACTATGGCTACACCTTC. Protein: CASSYGQNYGYTF.

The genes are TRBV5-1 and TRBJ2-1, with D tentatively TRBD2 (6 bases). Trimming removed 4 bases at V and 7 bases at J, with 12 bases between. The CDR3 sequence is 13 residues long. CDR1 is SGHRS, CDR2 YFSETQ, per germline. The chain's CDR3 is CASSRTNFNEQFF. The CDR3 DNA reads TGCGCCAGCAGCAGGACTAATTTTAATGAGCAGTTCTTC.

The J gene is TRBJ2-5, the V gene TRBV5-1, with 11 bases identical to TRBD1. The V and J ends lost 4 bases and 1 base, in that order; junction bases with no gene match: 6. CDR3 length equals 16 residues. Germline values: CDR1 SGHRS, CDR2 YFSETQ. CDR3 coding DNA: TGCGCCAGCAGCCAGCTTGGGACAGGGGGCCAAGAGACCCAGTACTTC. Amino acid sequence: CASSQLGTGGQETQYF.

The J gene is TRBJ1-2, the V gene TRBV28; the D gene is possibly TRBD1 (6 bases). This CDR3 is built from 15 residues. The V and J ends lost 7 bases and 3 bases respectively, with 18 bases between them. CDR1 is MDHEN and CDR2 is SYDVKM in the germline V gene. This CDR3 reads CASTNRANRDYGYTF. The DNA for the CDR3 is TGTGCCAGCACCAACAGGGCCAATCGCGACTATGGCTACACCTTC.

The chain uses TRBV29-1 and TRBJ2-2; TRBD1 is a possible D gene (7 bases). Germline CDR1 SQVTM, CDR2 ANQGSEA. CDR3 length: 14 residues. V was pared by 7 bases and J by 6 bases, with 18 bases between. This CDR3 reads CSADQGGGSGELFF. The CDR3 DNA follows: TGCAGCGCTGACCAGGGGGGAGGCTCCGGGGAGCTGTTTTTT.

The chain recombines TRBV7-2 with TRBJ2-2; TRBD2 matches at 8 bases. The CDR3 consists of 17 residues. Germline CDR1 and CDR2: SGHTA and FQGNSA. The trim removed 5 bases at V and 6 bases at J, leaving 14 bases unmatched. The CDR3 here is CASSANPGLGSPGELFF. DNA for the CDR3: TGTGCCAGCAGCGCGAACCCGGGACTAGGTTCCCCCGGGGAGCTGTTTTTT.

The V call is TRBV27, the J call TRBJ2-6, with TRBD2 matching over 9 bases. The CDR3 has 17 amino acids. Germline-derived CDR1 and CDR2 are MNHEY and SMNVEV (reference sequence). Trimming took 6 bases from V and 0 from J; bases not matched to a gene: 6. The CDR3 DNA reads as TGTGCCAGCAGATCTGGACTAGCGTCCTCTGGGGCCAACGTCCTGACTTTC. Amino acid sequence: CASRSGLASSGANVLTF.

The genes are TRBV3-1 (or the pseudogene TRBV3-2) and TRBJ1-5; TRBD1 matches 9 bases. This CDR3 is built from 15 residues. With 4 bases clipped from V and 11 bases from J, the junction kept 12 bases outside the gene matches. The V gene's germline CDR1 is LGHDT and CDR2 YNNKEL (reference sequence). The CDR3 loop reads CASSPRPGTGLSQHF. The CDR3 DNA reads TGTGCCAGCAGCCCCCGTCCCGGGACAGGGTTGTCCCAGCATTTT.

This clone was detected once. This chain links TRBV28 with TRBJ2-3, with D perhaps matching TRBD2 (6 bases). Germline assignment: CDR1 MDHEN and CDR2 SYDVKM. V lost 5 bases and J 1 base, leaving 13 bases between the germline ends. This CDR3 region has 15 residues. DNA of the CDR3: TGTGCCAGCAGTCCCGGCGGGGTTGGCACAGATACGCAGTATTTT. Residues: CASSPGGVGTDTQYF. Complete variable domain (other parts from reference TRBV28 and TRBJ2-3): DVKVTQSSRYLVKRTGEKVFLECVQDMDHENMFWYRQDPGLGLRLIYFSYDVKMKEKGDIPEGYSVSREKKERFSLILESASTNQTSMYLCASSPGGVGTDTQYFGPGTRLTVL.

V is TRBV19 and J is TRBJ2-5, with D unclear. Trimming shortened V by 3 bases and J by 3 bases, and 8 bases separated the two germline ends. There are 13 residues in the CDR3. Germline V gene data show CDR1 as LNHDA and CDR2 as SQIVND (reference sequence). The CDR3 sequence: CASSIRHKETQYF. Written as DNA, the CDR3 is TGTGCCAGTAGTATTCGACACAAAGAGACCCAGTACTTC.

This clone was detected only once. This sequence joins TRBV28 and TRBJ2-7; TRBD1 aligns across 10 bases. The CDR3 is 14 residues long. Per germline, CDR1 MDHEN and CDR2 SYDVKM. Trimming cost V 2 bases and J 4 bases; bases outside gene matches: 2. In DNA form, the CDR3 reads TGTGCCAGCAGTTTACGGACAGGGGGTTACGAGCAGTACTTC. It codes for CASSLRTGGYEQYF.

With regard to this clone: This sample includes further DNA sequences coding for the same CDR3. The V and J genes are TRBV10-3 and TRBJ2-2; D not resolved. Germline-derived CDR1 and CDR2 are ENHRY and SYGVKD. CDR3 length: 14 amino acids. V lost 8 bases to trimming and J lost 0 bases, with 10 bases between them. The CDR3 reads CAIGTVTNTGELFF. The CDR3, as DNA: TGTGCCATCGGAACAGTTACGAACACCGGGGAGCTGTTTTTT.

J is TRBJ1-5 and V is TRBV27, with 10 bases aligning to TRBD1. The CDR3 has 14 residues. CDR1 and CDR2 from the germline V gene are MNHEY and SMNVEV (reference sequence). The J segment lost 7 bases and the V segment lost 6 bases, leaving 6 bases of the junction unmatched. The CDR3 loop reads CASSDRGLKQPQHF. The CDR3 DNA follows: TGTGCCAGCAGCGACAGGGGGCTAAAGCAGCCCCAGCATTTT.